Given below is one TCR beta chain in context. The data were obtained in a study of CD8+CD57+ T cells in acquired aplastic anemia. TCR beta VDJ combinations and CDR3 sequences were profiled from genomic DNA. A single record per CDR3 protein comes from TCRdb applying MiXCR to the reads. The sample gives about 200,000 distinct CDR3 sequences, around 49% of which show up once; 20% is in the top ten. Whoever was chosen for sequencing had shown CD8+CD57+ cell expansion by flow cytometry. This clonotype was sampled from a human donor with aplastic anemia. The sample consisted of sorted CD4+, CD8+, or CD8+CD57+ T cells (not recorded which) from PBMCs.

The CDR3 region has the DNA TGCAGTGCAATGGGGACAATCCGTTCACCCCTCCACTTT. The encoded protein is CSAMGTIRSPLHF. This sequence joins TRBV20-1 and TRBJ1-6; a weak D match, TRBD1 (6 bases). Germline V gene lookup returns CDR1 DFQATT and CDR2 SNEGSKA (reference sequence). V was trimmed by 6 bases and J by 9 bases, leaving 15 bases between them. This CDR3 has 13 residues.